What follows are 27 T cell receptor beta chains derived from one specimen sequenced in a study of blood T cell repertoires in COVID-19. Assay: immunoSEQ multiplex PCR; the TCRdb copy retains only in-frame clones and omits some. The table includes roughly 290,000 clones, 80% to 90% detected once. The sample consisted of PBMCs or T cells enriched from blood (not recorded which). These receptors were taken from a young woman who had recovered from COVID-19.

The rearrangement links TRBV19 to TRBJ2-3, with 8 bases aligning to TRBD2. From germline, CDR1 is LNHDA and CDR2 SQIVND (reference sequence). The CDR3 sequence is 15 residues long. Trimming removed 1 base from V and 6 bases from J; junction bases left unmatched: 6. CDR3 sequence reads: CASSIAGGPSDTQYF. The CDR3 DNA reads TGTGCCAGTAGTATAGCGGGGGGGCCATCGGATACGCAGTATTTT.

This clone has just one count. The V and J genes are TRBV7-2 and TRBJ1-5; the D is unclear. Looked up from germline, CDR1 is SGHTA and CDR2 is FQGNSA. Trimming took 8 bases from V and 6 from J, leaving 20 bases between them. This CDR3 has 15 amino acids. The CDR3 nucleotides are TGTGCCAGCCAAACCCTACCGGGGATGGGTCAGCCCCAGCATTTT. This translates into CASQTLPGMGQPQHF.

This CDR3 is CASSPRAVGGEKLFF. The CDR3 coding sequence is TGTGCCAGTAGCCCTAGGGCCGTCGGCGGGGAAAAACTGTTTTTT. The rearrangement joins TRBV19 to TRBJ1-4; D uncertain. The CDR3 is 15 amino acids. In germline, CDR1 is LNHDA, CDR2 SQIVND (reference sequence). The V end was cut by 6 bases, the J end by 8 bases, with 19 bases between.

V usage is TRBV27 and J usage is TRBJ1-1; D possibly corresponds to TRBD1 (5 bases). Germline CDR1 reads MNHEY; CDR2 reads SMNVEV (reference sequence). V gave up 7 bases and J gave up 4 bases, with 13 bases separating them. This CDR3 region has 13 residues. DNA of the CDR3: TGTGCCAGCAACGGGGGGTGGGGCACTGAAGCTTTCTTT. Amino acids: CASNGGWGTEAFF.

The J gene is TRBJ1-4, the V gene TRBV27, with 11 bases that match TRBD1. The CDR3 is 18 residues long. J gave up 8 bases and V 3 bases, and 14 bases lay outside the gene matches. The germline CDR1 and CDR2 sequences are MNHEY and SMNVEV (reference sequence). DNA for the CDR3: TGTGCCAGCAGTTTTATCCGGGGGACAGGGGGGGAAAGGGAAAAACTGTTTTTT. It encodes CASSFIRGTGGEREKLFF.

The gene calls are TRBV15 and TRBJ1-1, with D unresolved. In germline, CDR1 is LNHNV, CDR2 YYDKDF (reference sequence). The CDR3 is 14 amino acids. Trimming left V 0 bases short and J 10 bases short, with 15 bases between. DNA of the CDR3: TGTGCCACCAGCAGAGAGGGCGTCGGATTTGGAGCTTTCTTT. Translated: CATSREGVGFGAFF. The full variable domain, with the rest looked up from reference TRBV15 and TRBJ1-1, is DAMVIQNPRYQVTQFGKPVTLSCSQTLNHNVMYWYQQKSSQAPKLLFHYYDKDFNNEADTPDNFQSRRPNTSFCFLDIRSPGLGDTAMYLCATSREGVGFGAFFGQGTRLTVV.

The chain is built from TRBV11-2 and TRBJ1-4; D might be TRBD1 (5 bases). This CDR3 has 16 residues. Germline loops: CDR1 SGHAT, CDR2 FQNNGV. V lost 1 base to trimming and J lost 8 bases, with 17 bases between them. The CDR3 protein is CASSLGSPLRGEKLFF. The CDR3 DNA is TGTGCCAGCAGCTTAGGATCGCCGTTAAGGGGCGAAAAACTGTTTTTT.

The rearrangement uses TRBV7-2 and TRBJ1-5; 10 bases fit TRBD1. Germline CDR1 and CDR2: SGHTA and FQGNSA. After removal of 10 bases from V and 2 bases from J, the junction contained 5 bases not matched to a gene. CDR3 length: 14 residues. CDR3 sequence reads: CATRGTGGNQPQHF. Here the CDR3 DNA reads TGTGCCACACGCGGGACAGGGGGCAATCAGCCCCAGCATTTT.

The gene calls are TRBV27 and TRBJ1-3; D ambiguous. The CDR3 spans 14 residues. V lost 6 bases, J lost 0 bases, and 9 bases lay in between. Germline V gene data show CDR1 as MNHEY and CDR2 as SMNVEV (reference sequence). CDR3 residues: CASSLTYSGNTIYF. The CDR3 DNA sequence: TGTGCCAGCAGCCTGACATACTCTGGAAACACCATATATTTT.

This chain links TRBV7-2 with TRBJ2-1; 11 positions agree with TRBD2. CDR3 length: 15 amino acids. Germline V CDR1 and CDR2: SGHTA, FQGNSA. Unmatched junction bases numbered 3, after V lost 2 bases and J lost 6 bases. The CDR3: CASSLSGTSGNEQFF. For the CDR3, the DNA is TGTGCCAGCAGCTTAAGTGGGACTAGCGGCAATGAGCAGTTCTTC.

This chain uses TRBV7-9 with TRBJ1-5; 7 bases line up with TRBD1. With V trimmed by 5 bases and J by 1 base, 8 bases remained unmatched. This CDR3 contains 16 residues. The germline V gene has CDR1 SEHNR and CDR2 FQNEAQ (reference sequence). The CDR3 loop is CASSIDREGSNQPQHF. The CDR3, as DNA: TGTGCCAGCAGCATCGACAGGGAAGGGAGCAATCAGCCCCAGCATTTT.

The gene calls are TRBV3-1 (or the pseudogene TRBV3-2) and TRBJ2-3; D is possibly TRBD2 (6 bases). Germline V lookup: CDR1 LGHDT, CDR2 YNNKEL (reference sequence). With 4 bases removed from V and 4 bases from J, the gap between germline ends came to 12 bases. The CDR3 length is 14 residues. In DNA, the CDR3 is TGTGCCAGCAGCCCGACTAGTAAGGCAGATACGCAGTATTTT. This sequence encodes CASSPTSKADTQYF.

This chain connects TRBV7-9 to TRBJ2-3, with a possible D match to TRBD1 (6 bases). V shed 5 bases and J shed 3 bases, with 15 bases lying between them. The CDR3 extends over 15 amino acids. Germline CDR1 and CDR2: SEHNR and FQNEAQ (reference sequence). The CDR3: CASSPTGSRTDTQYF. The CDR3 DNA reads as TGTGCCAGCAGCCCTACAGGGAGCAGGACAGATACGCAGTATTTT.

V gene TRBV5-1 combines with J gene TRBJ1-2; the D gene is possibly TRBD1 (5 bases). The V gene lost 0 bases and the J gene lost 7 bases, with 7 bases spanning the gap. CDR3 size: 12 residues. Germline loops: CDR1 SGHRS, CDR2 YFSETQ. Here the CDR3 reads CASSLEGVGYTF. CDR3 nucleotide sequence: TGCGCCAGCAGCTTGGAAGGGGTTGGCTACACCTTC.

The chain joins TRBV7-9 to TRBJ1-2; D call uncertain. Germline values: CDR1 SEHNR, CDR2 FQNEAQ (reference sequence). The CDR3 runs 14 residues. V lost 1 base and J lost 7, with 13 bases in between. CDR3 bases: TGTGCCAGCAGCTTAGGTGACGGCACGGGTGGCTACACCTTC. This translates into CASSLGDGTGGYTF. The whole variable domain, filled in from reference TRBV7-9 and TRBJ1-2, reads DTGVSQNPRHKITKRGQNVTFRCDPISEHNRLYWYRQTLGQGPEFLTYFQNEAQLEKSRLLSDRFSAERPKGSFSTLEIQRTEQGDSAMYLCASSLGDGTGGYTFGSGTRLTVV.

The chain has TRBV7-2 and TRBJ1-1; D unclear. V lost 5 bases to trimming and J lost 2 bases, with 6 bases between them. Per germline, CDR1 SGHTA and CDR2 FQGNSA. The CDR3 runs to 12 residues. The CDR3 DNA follows: TGTGCCAGCAGCCGAGCCAACACTGAAGCTTTCTTT. This translates into CASSRANTEAFF.

The rearrangement links TRBV29-1 to TRBJ2-5; D unclear. Germline loops: CDR1 SQVTM, CDR2 ANQGSEA. V lost 4 bases and J 4 bases, leaving 4 bases between the germline ends. This CDR3 has 10 amino acids. The CDR3 region is CSVVLETQYF. The CDR3 DNA follows: TGCAGCGTTGTCTTAGAGACCCAGTACTTC.

The genes are TRBV30 and TRBJ1-4; TRBD1 is a possible D gene (6 bases). Trimming pared 7 bases from V and 7 bases from J, leaving 13 bases between. Germline V CDR1 and CDR2: GTSNPN, SVGIG (reference sequence). CDR3 size: 12 residues. This chain's CDR3 is CASQGGTEKLFF. Written as DNA, the CDR3 is TGTGCCTCACAGGGAGGGACTGAAAAACTGTTTTTT.

The rearrangement uses TRBV7-6 and TRBJ1-4; possible D gene TRBD1, 5 bases. CDR1 SGHVS and CDR2 FNYEAQ come from the germline V gene. V lost 5 bases to trimming and J lost 0 bases, with 13 bases between them. The CDR3 is made up of 16 amino acids. CDR3 coding DNA: TGTGCCAGCAGCCCCGGGGGACCGACAACTAATGAAAAACTGTTTTTT. Protein sequence: CASSPGGPTTNEKLFF. The full variable domain, rest sourced from reference TRBV7-6 and TRBJ1-4, is GAGVSQSPRYKVTKRGQDVALRCDPISGHVSLYWYRQALGQGPEFLTYFNYEAQQDKSGLPNDRFSAERPEGSISTLTIQRTEQRDSAMYRCASSPGGPTTNEKLFFGSGTQLSVL.

The rearrangement joins TRBV18 to TRBJ2-5, with 9 positions matching TRBD1. The CDR3 contains 15 residues. Trimming removed 3 bases from V and 5 bases from J; junction bases left unmatched: 7. Germline CDR1 KGHSH, CDR2 LQKENI. CDR3 sequence: CASSPFRDREETQYF. The CDR3 coding sequence is TGTGCCAGCTCACCTTTCCGGGACAGGGAGGAGACCCAGTACTTC.

This chain links TRBV6-5 with TRBJ2-3; possible D gene TRBD2, 6 bases. The germline V gene encodes CDR1 MNHEY and CDR2 SVGAGI. With 2 bases removed from V and 1 base from J, the gap between germline ends came to 7 bases. This CDR3 comprises 14 residues. The CDR3 sequence: CASSYRRGTDTQYF. The CDR3 DNA reads TGTGCCAGCAGTTACAGGAGGGGCACAGATACGCAGTATTTT.

The chain couples TRBV29-1 to TRBJ2-1; TRBD2 matches 8 bases. J gave up 1 base and V 6 bases, and 8 bases lay outside the gene matches. CDR3 size: 15 residues. Germline values: CDR1 SQVTM, CDR2 ANQGSEA. The CDR3 loop is CSVDGGELSYNEQFF. The CDR3 DNA sequence: TGCAGCGTCGACGGGGGGGAATTGTCCTACAATGAGCAGTTCTTC.

The V and J genes are TRBV10-3 and TRBJ2-7; 9 bases are shared with TRBD1. Germline trimming cut 6 bases from V and 2 bases from J; bases unmatched to any gene: 8. Germline assignment: CDR1 ENHRY and CDR2 SYGVKD. CDR3 length: 15 residues. The CDR3 here is CAISPGQGLTYEQYF. In DNA, the CDR3 is TGTGCCATCAGCCCGGGACAGGGACTCACCTACGAGCAGTACTTC.

The chain carries TRBV7-6 and TRBJ1-5; D may be TRBD1 (6 bases). The CDR3 length is 19 residues. The V and J ends lost 5 bases and 0 bases respectively, with 23 bases between them. The V gene's germline CDR1 is SGHVS and CDR2 FNYEAQ. The CDR3 spells CASSTISTGFDISNQPQHF. The CDR3 DNA reads as TGTGCCAGCAGCACTATATCTACAGGGTTCGATATTAGCAATCAGCCCCAGCATTTT.

The chain carries TRBV11-2 and TRBJ2-1; possible D gene TRBD1, 6 bases. Trimming left V 4 bases short and J 2 bases short, with 12 bases between. The CDR3 is made up of 15 amino acids. Germline CDR1 reads SGHAT; CDR2 reads FQNNGV. CDR3 DNA: TGTGCCAGCAGCTCGATCAGGGGTCCCTACAATGAGCAGTTCTTC. Translated, it gives CASSSIRGPYNEQFF.

This sequence joins TRBV5-1 and TRBJ1-3, with TRBD1 identical over 8 bases. The CDR3 covers 15 residues. Trimming at V came to 4 bases and at J to 3 bases, leaving 6 bases not matched to a gene. Germline loops: CDR1 SGHRS, CDR2 YFSETQ. CDR3 nucleotides: TGCGCCAGCAGCCCTTCCAGGGGGCATGGAAACACCATATATTTT. It yields the protein CASSPSRGHGNTIYF.

This rearrangement joins TRBV28 to TRBJ2-2, with TRBD1 identical over 8 bases. Germline lookup yields CDR1 MDHEN and CDR2 SYDVKM. The CDR3 is 13 residues long. J gave up 11 bases and V 5 bases, and 7 bases lay outside the gene matches. The CDR3 coding sequence is TGTGCCAGCAGTATCTCCGACAGGGGAGAGCTGTTTTTT. Translation gives CASSISDRGELFF. The full variable domain, in which reference TRBV28 and TRBJ2-2 provide the parts outside the CDR3, is DVKVTQSSRYLVKRTGEKVFLECVQDMDHENMFWYRQDPGLGLRLIYFSYDVKMKEKGDIPEGYSVSREKKERFSLILESASTNQTSMYLCASSISDRGELFFGEGSRLTVL.